This TCR beta chain emerged from a study of CD8+CD57+ T cells in acquired aplastic anemia. Study summary: Each DNA sample taken from sorted CD4+ and CD8+ cells came to about 3 ug on average. Healthy donor CD4+ cell samples had a mean of around 10 million reads. General observations from the study: The study identified roughly 29 CD8+ CDR3 sequences shared by patients and controls.

It was genomic DNA that served as the template for profiling TCR beta VDJ and CDR3. TCRdb itself ran the reads through MiXCR, one entry per CDR3 protein. The table records 100,000 to 130,000 distinct CDR3 sequences, 51% of them present only once. This clonotype occurred a few times. The antigen remains unidentified. Sequenced material: sorted CD4+, CD8+, or CD8+CD57+ T cells (not recorded which) from PBMCs. The receptor's source is a human donor in good health, serving as a control.

CDR3 sequence (DNA): TGTGCCAGCAGCTTAGCGGGGGTAGATGAGCAGTTCTTC. Translated: CASSLAGVDEQFF. The chain links TRBV7-9 to TRBJ2-1; D may match TRBD1 or TRBD2 (5 bases each). V gave up 0 bases and J gave up 8 bases, with 8 bases separating them. Germline CDR1 is SEHNR and CDR2 is FQNEAQ (reference sequence). This CDR3 comprises 13 residues. The entire variable domain, with the rest obtained from reference TRBV7-9 and TRBJ2-1, is as follows: DTGVSQNPRHKITKRGQNVTFRCDPISEHNRLYWYRQTLGQGPEFLTYFQNEAQLEKSRLLSDRFSAERPKGSFSTLEIQRTEQGDSAMYLCASSLAGVDEQFFGPGTRLTVL.